The sequence of this T cell receptor beta chain was determined in a study of blood T cell repertoires in COVID-19. Overall study context: The study drew acute and convalescent COVID-19 samples from the United States, Italy and Spain.

The V end was cut by 7 bases, the J end by 0 bases, with 6 bases between. The CDR3 spans 12 residues. The V gene's germline CDR1 is MNHEY and CDR2 SVGAGI. Libraries were prepared by immunoSEQ multiplex PCR; TCRdb keeps only in-frame clonotypes and omits some of them. The profile shows around 220,000 clones, about 88% of them singletons. The source is a woman between 50 and 59 years old with COVID-19, enrolled during active disease. The chain couples TRBV6-5 to TRBJ1-2; D remains ambiguous. Sequenced material: peripheral blood. The CDR3 region has the DNA TGTGCCAGCAACCTAGCTAACTATGGCTACACCTTC. Its translation is CASNLANYGYTF.